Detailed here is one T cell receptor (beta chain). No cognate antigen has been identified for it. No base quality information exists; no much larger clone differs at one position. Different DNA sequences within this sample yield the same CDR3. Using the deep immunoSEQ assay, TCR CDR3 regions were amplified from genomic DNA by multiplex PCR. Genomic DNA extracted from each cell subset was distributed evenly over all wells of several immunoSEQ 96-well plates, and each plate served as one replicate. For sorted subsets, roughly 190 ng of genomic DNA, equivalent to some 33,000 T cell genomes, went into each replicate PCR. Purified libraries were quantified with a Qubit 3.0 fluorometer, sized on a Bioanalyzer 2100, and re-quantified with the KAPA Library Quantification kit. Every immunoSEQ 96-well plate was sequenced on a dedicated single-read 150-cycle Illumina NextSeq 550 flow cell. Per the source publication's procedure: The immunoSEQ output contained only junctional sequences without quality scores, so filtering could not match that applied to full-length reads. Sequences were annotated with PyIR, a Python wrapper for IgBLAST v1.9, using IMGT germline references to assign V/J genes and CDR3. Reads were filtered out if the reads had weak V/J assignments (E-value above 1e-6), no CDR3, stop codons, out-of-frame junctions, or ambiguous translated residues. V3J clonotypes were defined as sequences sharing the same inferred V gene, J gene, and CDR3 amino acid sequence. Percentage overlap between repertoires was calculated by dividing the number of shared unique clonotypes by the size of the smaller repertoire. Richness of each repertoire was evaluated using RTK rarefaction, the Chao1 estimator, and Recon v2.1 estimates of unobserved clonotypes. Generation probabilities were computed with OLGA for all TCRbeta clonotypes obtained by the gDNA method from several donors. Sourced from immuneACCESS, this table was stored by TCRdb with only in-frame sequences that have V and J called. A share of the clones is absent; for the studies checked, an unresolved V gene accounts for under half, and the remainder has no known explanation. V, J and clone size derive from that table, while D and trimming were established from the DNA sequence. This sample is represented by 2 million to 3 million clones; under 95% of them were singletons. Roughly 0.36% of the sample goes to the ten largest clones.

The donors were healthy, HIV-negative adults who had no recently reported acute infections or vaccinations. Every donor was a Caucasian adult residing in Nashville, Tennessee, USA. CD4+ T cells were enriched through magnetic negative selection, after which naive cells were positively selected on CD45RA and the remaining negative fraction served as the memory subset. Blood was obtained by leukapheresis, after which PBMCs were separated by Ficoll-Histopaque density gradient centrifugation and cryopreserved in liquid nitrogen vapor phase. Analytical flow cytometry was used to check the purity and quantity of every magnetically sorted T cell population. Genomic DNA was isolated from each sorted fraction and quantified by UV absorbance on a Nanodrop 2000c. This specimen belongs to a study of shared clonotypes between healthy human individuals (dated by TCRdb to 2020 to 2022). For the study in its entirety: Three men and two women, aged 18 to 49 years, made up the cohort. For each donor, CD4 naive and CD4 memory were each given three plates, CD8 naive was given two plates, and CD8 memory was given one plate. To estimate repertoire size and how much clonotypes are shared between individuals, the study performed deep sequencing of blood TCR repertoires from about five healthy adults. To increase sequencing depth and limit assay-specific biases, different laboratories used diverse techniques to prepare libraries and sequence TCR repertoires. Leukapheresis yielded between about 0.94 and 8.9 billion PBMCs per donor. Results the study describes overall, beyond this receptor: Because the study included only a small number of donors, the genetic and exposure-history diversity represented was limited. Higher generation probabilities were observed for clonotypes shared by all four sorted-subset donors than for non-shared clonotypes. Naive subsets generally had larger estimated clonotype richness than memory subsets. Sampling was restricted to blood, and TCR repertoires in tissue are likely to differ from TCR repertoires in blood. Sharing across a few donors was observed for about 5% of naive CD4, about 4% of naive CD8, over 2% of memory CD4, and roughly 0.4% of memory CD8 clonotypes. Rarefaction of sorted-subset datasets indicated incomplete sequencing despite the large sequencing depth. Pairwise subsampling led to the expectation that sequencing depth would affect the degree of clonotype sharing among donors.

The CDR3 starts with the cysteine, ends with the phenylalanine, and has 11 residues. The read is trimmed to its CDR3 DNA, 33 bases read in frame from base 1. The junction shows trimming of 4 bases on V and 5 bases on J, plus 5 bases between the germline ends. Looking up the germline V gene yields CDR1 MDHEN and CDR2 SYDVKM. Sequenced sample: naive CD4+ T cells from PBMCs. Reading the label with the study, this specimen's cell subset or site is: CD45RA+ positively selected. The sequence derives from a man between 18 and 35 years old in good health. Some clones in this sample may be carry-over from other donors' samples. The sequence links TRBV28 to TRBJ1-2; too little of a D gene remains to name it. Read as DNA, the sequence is TGTGCCAGCAGTTCCGTTTATGGCTACACCTTC. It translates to CASSSVYGYTF.